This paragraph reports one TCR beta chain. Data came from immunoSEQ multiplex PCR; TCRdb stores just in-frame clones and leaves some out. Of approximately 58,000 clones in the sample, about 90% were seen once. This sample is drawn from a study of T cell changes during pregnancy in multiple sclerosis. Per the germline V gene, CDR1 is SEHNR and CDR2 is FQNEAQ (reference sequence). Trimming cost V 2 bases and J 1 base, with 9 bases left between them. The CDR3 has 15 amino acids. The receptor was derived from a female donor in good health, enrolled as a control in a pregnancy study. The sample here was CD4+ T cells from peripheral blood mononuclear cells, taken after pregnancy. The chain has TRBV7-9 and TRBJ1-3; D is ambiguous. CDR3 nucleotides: TGTGCCAGCAGCTTATTCGGGGTTTCTGGAAACACCATATATTTT. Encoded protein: CASSLFGVSGNTIYF.